By frequency in the sample, the clone carrying this T cell receptor (beta chain) is large. Time point denoted: sample taken at primary tumor resection. A total of roughly 72 untreated early-stage non-small cell lung cancer patients served as donors. The data derive from a study of spatial heterogeneity in lung cancer. Study as a whole: Alpha-chain sequences were consistently detected in smaller numbers than beta-chain sequences.

Via MiXCR, TCRdb re-called the 5' RACE reads, giving one row per CDR3 protein. The sample carries about 940 distinct CDR3 sequences, roughly 13% recorded once. V was pared by 5 bases and J by 5 bases, with 11 bases of the junction left unmatched. The CDR3 consists of 15 residues. In germline, CDR1 is MNHNS, CDR2 SASEGT. The sample was PBMCs, taken at surgery. The clonotype comes from a male donor with early-stage non-small cell lung cancer. The J gene is TRBJ1-2, the V gene TRBV6-1; 7 bases are shared with TRBD1. CDR3 amino acids: CASSLRGGQLYGYTF. For the CDR3, the DNA is TGTGCCAGCAGTCTCCGTGGGGGACAGCTATATGGCTACACCTTC.